This is a list of T cell receptor beta chains from one sample in a study of Ad26.COV2.S vaccination and SARS-CoV-2 variants. Repertoires were generated with immunoSEQ multiplex PCR, while TCRdb's copy carries only in-frame clones and drops some. This sample has about 98,000 clones, with over 70% found just once. The source material was peripheral blood, sampled after recovery from COVID-19. All receptors come from a human donor who had recovered from COVID-19. Each CDR3 is given with its conserved first and last residue. The order of the fields is J gene, clone size, D gene, V gene, CDR3 DNA, CDR3 protein. D genes are given only for firm matches. Size values are once, few and many counts, or a class for expanded clones, and some rows have none.

j_call: TRBJ2-1
clone_size: .
d_call: TRBD1
v_call: TRBV18
cdr3_nt: TGTGCCAGCTCACCTCCGGGACAGACATACAATGAGCAGTTCTTC
cdr3_aa: CASSPPGQTYNEQFF

j_call: TRBJ2-2
clone_size: few
d_call: .
v_call: TRBV6-5
cdr3_nt: TGTGCCAGCAGGAGCCCCGGGAGAAACACCGGGGAGCTGTTTTTT
cdr3_aa: CASRSPGRNTGELFF

j_call: TRBJ2-5
clone_size: .
d_call: .
v_call: TRBV10-1
cdr3_nt: TGCGCCAGCAGCCCCCGTGGGGAGACCCAGTACTTC
cdr3_aa: CASSPRGETQYF

j_call: TRBJ2-5
clone_size: .
d_call: .
v_call: TRBV7-2
cdr3_nt: TGTGCCAGCAGCTTAGCCTCTGGCAGGCAAGAGACCCAGTACTTC
cdr3_aa: CASSLASGRQETQYF

j_call: TRBJ2-7
clone_size: .
d_call: .
v_call: TRBV12-3/TRBV12-4
cdr3_nt: TGTGCCAGCACCCAAGCCTACGAGCAGTACTTC
cdr3_aa: CASTQAYEQYF

j_call: TRBJ1-2
clone_size: once
d_call: .
v_call: TRBV20-1
cdr3_nt: TGCAGTGCTAGCCCCAGGGGTGGCTACACCTTC
cdr3_aa: CSASPRGGYTF

j_call: TRBJ2-7
clone_size: .
d_call: .
v_call: TRBV10-3
cdr3_nt: TGTGCCATCAGTGAGACAACCTACGAGCAGTACTTC
cdr3_aa: CAISETTYEQYF

j_call: TRBJ2-3
clone_size: .
d_call: TRBD2
v_call: TRBV5-1
cdr3_nt: TGCGCCAGCAGCCTAGCGGGGGTACGCACAGATACGCAGTATTTT
cdr3_aa: CASSLAGVRTDTQYF

j_call: TRBJ1-3
clone_size: .
d_call: TRBD1
v_call: TRBV3-1/TRBV3-2
cdr3_nt: TGTGCCAGCAGCCAAGCGAGGACAGGGTCCGGCAACACCATATATTTT
cdr3_aa: CASSQARTGSGNTIYF

j_call: TRBJ2-7
clone_size: .
d_call: TRBD1
v_call: TRBV7-3
cdr3_nt: TGTGCCAGCAGCTGGGGGACAGGAGCCGAGCAGTACTTC
cdr3_aa: CASSWGTGAEQYF

j_call: TRBJ2-1
clone_size: few
d_call: .
v_call: TRBV5-1
cdr3_nt: TGCGCCAGCAGCGCGAGTTTCACGGGCCTCGACAATGAGCAGTTCTTC
cdr3_aa: CASSASFTGLDNEQFF

j_call: TRBJ2-7
clone_size: .
d_call: TRBD1
v_call: TRBV5-3
cdr3_nt: TGTGCCAGAAGCTTGCATCCGGGACAGGCGCTCCCCTTCTACGAGCAGTACTTC
cdr3_aa: CARSLHPGQALPFYEQYF

j_call: TRBJ2-1
clone_size: .
d_call: .
v_call: TRBV6-6
cdr3_nt: TGTGCCAGCAGCCAGGGGCGGTCCTCCTACAATGAGCAGTTCTTC
cdr3_aa: CASSQGRSSYNEQFF

j_call: TRBJ2-1
clone_size: once
d_call: .
v_call: TRBV18
cdr3_nt: TGTGCCAGCTCACCCCAGGCAGGTTACAATGAGCAGTTCTTC
cdr3_aa: CASSPQAGYNEQFF

j_call: TRBJ1-2
clone_size: .
d_call: .
v_call: TRBV7-9
cdr3_nt: TGTGCCAGCAGCTCCCGGGGTGAATATGGCTACACCTTC
cdr3_aa: CASSSRGEYGYTF

j_call: TRBJ1-1
clone_size: .
d_call: .
v_call: TRBV7-9
cdr3_nt: TGTGCCAGCAGCTCCTCAGGGAACACTGAAGCTTTCTTT
cdr3_aa: CASSSSGNTEAFF

j_call: TRBJ1-2
clone_size: .
d_call: .
v_call: TRBV7-3
cdr3_nt: TGTGCCAGCAGCTTAAACTCGGGGGAGGGCTACACCTTC
cdr3_aa: CASSLNSGEGYTF

j_call: TRBJ2-1
clone_size: .
d_call: .
v_call: TRBV9
cdr3_nt: TGTGCCAGCAGCGTGGGGATTTGGGATGAGCAGTTCTTC
cdr3_aa: CASSVGIWDEQFF

j_call: TRBJ2-2
clone_size: few
d_call: TRBD1
v_call: TRBV7-2
cdr3_nt: TGTGCCAGCAGCTTAGGGACAGGGGAGGCCGGGGAGCTGTTTTTT
cdr3_aa: CASSLGTGEAGELFF

j_call: TRBJ1-1
clone_size: .
d_call: .
v_call: TRBV28
cdr3_nt: TGTGCCAGCAGTTTACTAGATCGCACTGAAGCTTTCTTT
cdr3_aa: CASSLLDRTEAFF

j_call: TRBJ2-7
clone_size: .
d_call: TRBD2
v_call: TRBV5-6
cdr3_nt: TGTGCCAGCAGCCGAACTAGCGGGGGGCCCGTTACCTACGAGCAGTACTTC
cdr3_aa: CASSRTSGGPVTYEQYF

j_call: TRBJ1-5
clone_size: .
d_call: .
v_call: TRBV19
cdr3_nt: TGTGCCAGTAGTCCCCGTTGGACAGAGTTAAATCAGCCCCAGCATTTT
cdr3_aa: CASSPRWTELNQPQHF

j_call: TRBJ1-2
clone_size: .
d_call: .
v_call: TRBV28
cdr3_nt: TGTGCCAGCATCCCTGGGCCAGGGTACTATGGCTACACCTTC
cdr3_aa: CASIPGPGYYGYTF

j_call: TRBJ1-5
clone_size: few
d_call: .
v_call: TRBV19
cdr3_nt: TGTGCCAGTAGTCCCCAAGGGGGGGCGGATCAGCCCCAGCATTTT
cdr3_aa: CASSPQGGADQPQHF

j_call: TRBJ1-1
clone_size: .
d_call: TRBD1
v_call: TRBV19
cdr3_nt: TGTGCCAGTAGTACGCCGACAGGGAGAACGAACACTGAAGCTTTCTTT
cdr3_aa: CASSTPTGRTNTEAFF

j_call: TRBJ1-1
clone_size: .
d_call: .
v_call: TRBV2
cdr3_nt: TGTGCCAGCATGGGACAATTGAACACTGAAGCTTTCTTT
cdr3_aa: CASMGQLNTEAFF

j_call: TRBJ2-1
clone_size: few
d_call: TRBD2
v_call: TRBV2
cdr3_nt: TGTGCCAGCACCTTGGAGCGGGGGGGAGTCAATGAGCAGTTCTTC
cdr3_aa: CASTLERGGVNEQFF

j_call: TRBJ1-1
clone_size: .
d_call: .
v_call: TRBV24-1
cdr3_nt: TGTGCCACCAGTGATTCGGGGGGCATTCCTGAAGCTTTCTTT
cdr3_aa: CATSDSGGIPEAFF

j_call: TRBJ1-2
clone_size: .
d_call: .
v_call: TRBV7-9
cdr3_nt: TGTGCCAGCAGCTGGCCAGGGGATGGCTACACCTTC
cdr3_aa: CASSWPGDGYTF

j_call: TRBJ1-5
clone_size: few
d_call: .
v_call: TRBV12-3/TRBV12-4
cdr3_nt: TGTGCCAGCACCCCACGGGGCAATCAGCCCCAGCATTTT
cdr3_aa: CASTPRGNQPQHF

j_call: TRBJ1-1
clone_size: .
d_call: .
v_call: TRBV4-3
cdr3_nt: TGCGCCAGCAGCCAAAACACTAGGGGGTACACTGAAGCTTTCTTT
cdr3_aa: CASSQNTRGYTEAFF

j_call: TRBJ1-6
clone_size: .
d_call: .
v_call: TRBV2
cdr3_nt: TGTGCCAGCAGATGGGGGAGCTCCTATAATTCACCCCTCCACTTT
cdr3_aa: CASRWGSSYNSPLHF

j_call: TRBJ2-5
clone_size: .
d_call: TRBD1
v_call: TRBV24-1
cdr3_nt: TGTGCCACTAAACCCGGGACAGGGTTTGGGGAGACCCAGTACTTC
cdr3_aa: CATKPGTGFGETQYF

j_call: TRBJ2-3
clone_size: .
d_call: .
v_call: TRBV19
cdr3_nt: TGTGCCAGTAGTGTTCGGGACTTCACAGATACGCAGTATTTT
cdr3_aa: CASSVRDFTDTQYF